There are many counts of the clone carrying this T cell receptor beta chain. Its antigen is as yet unknown. The source of the sample is a study of T cells in Graves' hyperthyroidism and ophthalmopathy. Looking at the study overall: Peripheral blood specimens were obtained at initial diagnosis, prior to any treatment. Study results and caveats: In validation, the model predicted ophthalmopathy. These predictions came a median about 6.5 months before onset. The blood repertoire included most of the expanded thyroid clonotypes above 0.001.

10 ml of fresh peripheral blood supplied the PBMCs. It was RNA transcripts that yielded the amplified TCR beta CDR3 regions. Initially, a first-round RT-PCR of the TCR CDR3 employed the HTBI primer set. TCRdb used MiXCR to reprocess the multiplex PCR reads, holding one entry per CDR3 protein. The sample records almost 250,000 distinct CDR3 sequences, around 24% being singletons. The sequenced sample was blood. This TCR derives from a woman aged 35 to 49 with Graves' ophthalmopathy.

CDR3 region: CSSRDLTEAFF. The CDR3 nucleotides are TGCAGCTCCAGGGACCTCACTGAAGCTTTCTTT. The chain uses TRBV29-1 and TRBJ1-1, with a tentative D call TRBD1 (5 bases). There are 11 residues in the CDR3. Germline V gene data show CDR1 as SQVTM and CDR2 as ANQGSEA. The V gene lost 8 bases and the J gene lost 4 bases, with 11 bases spanning the gap.